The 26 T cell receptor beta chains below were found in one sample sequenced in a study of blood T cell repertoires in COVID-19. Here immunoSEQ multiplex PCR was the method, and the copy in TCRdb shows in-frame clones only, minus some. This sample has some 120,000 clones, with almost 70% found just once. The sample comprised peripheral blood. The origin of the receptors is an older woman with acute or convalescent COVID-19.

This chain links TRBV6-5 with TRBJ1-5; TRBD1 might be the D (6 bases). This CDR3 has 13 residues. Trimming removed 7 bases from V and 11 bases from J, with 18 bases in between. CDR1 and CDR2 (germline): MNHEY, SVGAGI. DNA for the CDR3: TGTGCCAGCATCGACAGGCCCCCAGGAGCCCAGCATTTT. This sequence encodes CASIDRPPGAQHF.

CDR3 coding DNA: TGCAGCGTTGAGGGACTAGCTGTAGAGACCCAGTACTTC. Translation gives CSVEGLAVETQYF. The V call is TRBV29-1, the J call TRBJ2-5; 9 positions agree with TRBD2. Germline V gives CDR1 SQVTM, CDR2 ANQGSEA. J gave up 4 bases and V 3 bases, and 3 bases lay outside the gene matches. This CDR3 has 13 amino acids.

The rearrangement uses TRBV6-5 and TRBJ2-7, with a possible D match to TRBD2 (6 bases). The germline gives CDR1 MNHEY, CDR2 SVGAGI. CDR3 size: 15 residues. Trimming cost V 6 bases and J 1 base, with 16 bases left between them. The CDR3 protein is CASRPGVGGSYEQYF. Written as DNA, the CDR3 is TGTGCCAGCAGGCCGGGGGTGGGTGGTTCCTACGAGCAGTACTTC.

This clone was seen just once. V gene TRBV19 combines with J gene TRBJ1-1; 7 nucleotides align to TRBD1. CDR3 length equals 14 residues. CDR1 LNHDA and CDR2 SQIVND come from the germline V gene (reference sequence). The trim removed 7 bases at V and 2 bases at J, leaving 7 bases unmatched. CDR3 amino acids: CASKVTGLNTEAFF. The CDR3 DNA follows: TGTGCCAGTAAGGTGACAGGGCTTAACACTGAAGCTTTCTTT.

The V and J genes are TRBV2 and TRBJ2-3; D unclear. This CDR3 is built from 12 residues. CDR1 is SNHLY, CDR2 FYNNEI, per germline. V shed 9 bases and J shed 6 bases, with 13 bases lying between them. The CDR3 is CASHPEADTQYF. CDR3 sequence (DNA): TGTGCCAGTCATCCCGAAGCGGATACGCAGTATTTT. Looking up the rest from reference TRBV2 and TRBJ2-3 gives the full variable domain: EPEVTQTPSHQVTQMGQEVILRCVPISNHLYFYWYRQILGQKVEFLVSFYNNEISEKSEIFDDQFSVERPDGSNFTLKIRSTKLEDSAMYFCASHPEADTQYFGPGTRLTVL.

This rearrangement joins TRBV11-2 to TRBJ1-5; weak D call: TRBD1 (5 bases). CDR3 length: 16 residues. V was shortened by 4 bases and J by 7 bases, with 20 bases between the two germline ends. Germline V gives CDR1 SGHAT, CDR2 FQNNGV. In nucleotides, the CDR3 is TGTGCCAGCAGCTATCCCCCCCCCAGGGTAGGGCAGCCCCAGCATTTT. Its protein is CASSYPPPRVGQPQHF.

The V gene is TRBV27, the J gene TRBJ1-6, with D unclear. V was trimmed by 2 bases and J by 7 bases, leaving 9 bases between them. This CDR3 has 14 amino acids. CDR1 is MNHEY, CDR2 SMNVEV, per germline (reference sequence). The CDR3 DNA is TGTGCCAGCAGTTTAGGACTTCAAAATTCACCCCTCCACTTT. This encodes CASSLGLQNSPLHF.

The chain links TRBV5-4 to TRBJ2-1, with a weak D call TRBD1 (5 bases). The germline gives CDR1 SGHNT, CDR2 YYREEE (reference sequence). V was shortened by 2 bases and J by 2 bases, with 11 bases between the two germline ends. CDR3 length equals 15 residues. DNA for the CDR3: TGTGCCAGCAGCTTAAGTCAGGGCACCTACAATGAGCAGTTCTTC. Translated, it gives CASSLSQGTYNEQFF. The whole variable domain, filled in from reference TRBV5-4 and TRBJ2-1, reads ETGVTQSPTHLIKTRGQQVTLRCSSQSGHNTVSWYQQALGQGPQFIFQYYREEENGRGNFPPRFSGLQFPNYSSELNVNALELDDSALYLCASSLSQGTYNEQFFGPGTRLTVL.

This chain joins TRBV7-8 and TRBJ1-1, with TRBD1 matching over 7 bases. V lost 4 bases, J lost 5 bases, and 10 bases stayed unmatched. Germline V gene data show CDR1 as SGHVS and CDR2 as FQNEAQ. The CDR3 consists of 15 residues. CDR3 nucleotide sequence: TGTGCCAGCAGCTCGGGAGACAGGGCGGGAACTGAAGCTTTCTTT. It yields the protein CASSSGDRAGTEAFF.

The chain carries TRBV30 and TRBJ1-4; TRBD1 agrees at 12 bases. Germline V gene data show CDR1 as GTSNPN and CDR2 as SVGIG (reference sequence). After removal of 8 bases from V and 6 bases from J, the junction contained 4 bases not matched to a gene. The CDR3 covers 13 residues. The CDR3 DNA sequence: TGTGCCGGGGGACAGGGGGCCGATGAAAAACTGTTTTTT. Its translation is CAGGQGADEKLFF.

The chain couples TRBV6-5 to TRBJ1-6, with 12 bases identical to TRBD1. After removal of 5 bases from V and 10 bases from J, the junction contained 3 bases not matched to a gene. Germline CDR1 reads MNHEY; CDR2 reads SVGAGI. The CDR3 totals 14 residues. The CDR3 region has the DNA TGTGCCAGCAGTCGGGACAGGGGGCTGTCACCCCTCCACTTT. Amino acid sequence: CASSRDRGLSPLHF.

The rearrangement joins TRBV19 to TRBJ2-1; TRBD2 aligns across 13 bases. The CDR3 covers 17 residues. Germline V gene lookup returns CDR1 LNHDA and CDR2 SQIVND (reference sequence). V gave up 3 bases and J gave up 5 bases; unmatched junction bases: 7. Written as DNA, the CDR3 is TGTGCCAGTAGTATTTTGGGACTAGCGGGAAATAACAATGAGCAGTTCTTC. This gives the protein CASSILGLAGNNNEQFF.

In DNA form, the CDR3 reads TGTGCCATCAGTGAGCTTCTAGCGGGGGTATCCTACAATGAGCAGTTCTTC. Translation gives CAISELLAGVSYNEQFF. The rearrangement uses TRBV10-3 and TRBJ2-1; 10 bases agree with TRBD2. This CDR3 has 17 amino acids. V shed 2 bases and J 1 base; nucleotides not matched to a gene: 5. Germline CDR1 is ENHRY and CDR2 is SYGVKD.

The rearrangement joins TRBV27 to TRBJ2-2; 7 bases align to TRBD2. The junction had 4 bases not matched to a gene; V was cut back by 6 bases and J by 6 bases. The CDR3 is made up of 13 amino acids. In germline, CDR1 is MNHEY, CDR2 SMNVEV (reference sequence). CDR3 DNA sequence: TGTGCCAGCAGACCACTAGCGTCCGGGGAGCTGTTTTTT. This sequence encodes CASRPLASGELFF.

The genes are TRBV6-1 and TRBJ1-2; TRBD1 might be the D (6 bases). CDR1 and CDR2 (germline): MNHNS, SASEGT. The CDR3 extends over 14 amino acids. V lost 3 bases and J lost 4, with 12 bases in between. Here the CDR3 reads CASSDYGTRYGYTF. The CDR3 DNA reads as TGTGCCAGCAGTGATTATGGGACACGCTATGGCTACACCTTC.

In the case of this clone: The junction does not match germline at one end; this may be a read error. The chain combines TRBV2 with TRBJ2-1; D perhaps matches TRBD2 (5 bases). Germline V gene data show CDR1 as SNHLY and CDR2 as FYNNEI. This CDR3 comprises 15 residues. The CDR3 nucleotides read TGTGCCAGCCGTGACGCCTGGGCGGGCAACAATGAGCAGTTCTTC. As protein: CASRDAWAGNNEQFF.

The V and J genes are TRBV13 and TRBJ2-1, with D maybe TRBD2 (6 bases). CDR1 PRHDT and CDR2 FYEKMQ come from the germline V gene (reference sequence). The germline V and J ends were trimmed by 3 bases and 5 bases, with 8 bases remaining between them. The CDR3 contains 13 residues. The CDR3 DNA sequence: TGTGCCAGCAGCTTTGGGGGGAACAATGAGCAGTTCTTC. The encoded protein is CASSFGGNNEQFF.

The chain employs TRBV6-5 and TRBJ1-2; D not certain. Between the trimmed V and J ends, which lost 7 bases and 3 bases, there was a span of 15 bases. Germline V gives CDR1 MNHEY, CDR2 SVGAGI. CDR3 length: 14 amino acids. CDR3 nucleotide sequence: TGTGCCAGCATATTTCTTTTGGCGGACTATGGCTACACCTTC. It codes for CASIFLLADYGYTF.

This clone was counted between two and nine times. In DNA, the CDR3 is TGTGCCAGCAGTCTAGCACGCCAGAACAATGAGCAGTTCTTC. It encodes CASSLARQNNEQFF. The chain combines TRBV27 with TRBJ2-1; the D gene is possibly TRBD2 (5 bases). Trimming left V 5 bases short and J 5 bases short, with 13 bases between. This CDR3 is 14 amino acids long. CDR1 MNHEY and CDR2 SMNVEV come from the germline V gene (reference sequence).

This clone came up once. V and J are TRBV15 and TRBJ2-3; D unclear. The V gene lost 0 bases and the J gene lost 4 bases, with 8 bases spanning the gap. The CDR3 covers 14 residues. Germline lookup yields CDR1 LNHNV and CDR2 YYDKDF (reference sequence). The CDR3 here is CATSRDLTADTQYF. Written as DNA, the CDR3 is TGTGCCACCAGCAGAGATCTGACTGCAGATACGCAGTATTTT.

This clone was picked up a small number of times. The CDR3 DNA sequence: TGTGCCATCAGAGCAGGGGCAAATCAGCCCCAGCATTTT. This gives the protein CAIRAGANQPQHF. The chain is built from TRBV10-3 and TRBJ1-5, with D tentatively TRBD1 (6 bases). V lost 6 bases and J lost 4, with 10 bases in between. Germline lookup yields CDR1 ENHRY and CDR2 SYGVKD. The CDR3 spans 13 residues.

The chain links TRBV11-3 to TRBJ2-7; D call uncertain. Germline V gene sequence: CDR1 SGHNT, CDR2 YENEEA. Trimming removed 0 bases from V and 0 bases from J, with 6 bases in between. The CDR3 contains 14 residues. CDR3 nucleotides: TGTGCCAGCAGCTTAGACAGAAACTCCTACGAGCAGTACTTC. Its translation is CASSLDRNSYEQYF.

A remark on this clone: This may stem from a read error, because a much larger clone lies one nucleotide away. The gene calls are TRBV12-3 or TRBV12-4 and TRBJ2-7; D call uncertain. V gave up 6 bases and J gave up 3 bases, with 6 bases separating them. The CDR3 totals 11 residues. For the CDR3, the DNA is TGTGCCAGCAGCCAACACTACGAGCAGTACTTC. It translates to CASSQHYEQYF.

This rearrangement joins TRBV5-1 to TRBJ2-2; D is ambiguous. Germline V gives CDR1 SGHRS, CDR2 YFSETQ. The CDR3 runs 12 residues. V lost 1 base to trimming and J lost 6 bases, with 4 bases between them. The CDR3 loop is CASSLQSGELFF. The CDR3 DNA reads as TGCGCCAGCAGCTTGCAGTCCGGGGAGCTGTTTTTT. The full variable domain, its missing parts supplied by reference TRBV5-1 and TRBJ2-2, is KAGVTQTPRYLIKTRGQQVTLSCSPISGHRSVSWYQQTPGQGLQFLFEYFSETQRNKGNFPGRFSGRQFSNSRSEMNVSTLELGDSALYLCASSLQSGELFFGEGSRLTVL.

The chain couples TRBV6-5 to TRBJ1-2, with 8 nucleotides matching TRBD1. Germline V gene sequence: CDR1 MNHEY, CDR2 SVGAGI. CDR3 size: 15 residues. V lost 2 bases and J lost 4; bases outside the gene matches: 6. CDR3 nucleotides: TGTGCCAGCAGTTACGGACAGGGAGCGGGCTATGGCTACACCTTC. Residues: CASSYGQGAGYGYTF.

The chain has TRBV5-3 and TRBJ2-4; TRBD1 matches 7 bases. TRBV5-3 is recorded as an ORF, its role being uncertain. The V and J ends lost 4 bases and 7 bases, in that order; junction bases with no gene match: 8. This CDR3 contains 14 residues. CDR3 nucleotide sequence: TGTGCCAGAAGCGGAGACAGGGTGGGGAACATTCAGTACTTC. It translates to CARSGDRVGNIQYF.